Detailed here is one TCR beta chain. Its antigen remains unidentified. Stimulation used around 10 ug/mL lysate from CMV-infected fibroblasts. CD4+ T cells upregulating both CD40 ligand and CD69 were sorted as responding cells. Undetectable plasma HIV-1 RNA below 50 copies/mL lasted at least 4 years. The libraries were made with immunoSEQ version 4 in survey mode. Clones were read by immunoSEQ multiplex PCR, and TCRdb kept only the in-frame ones, dropping some. Among approximately 12,000 clones listed, approximately 75% were seen once. The sample is drawn from a study of persistence of HIV-infected CD4 T cells. Whole-study context: Blood samples, up to roughly 200 mL, came from multiple time points, except two leukapheresis donors sampled once.

This specimen was CD4+ T cells sorted from PBMCs after approximately 19-hour stimulation, taken from a patient who received antiretroviral therapy. This clonotype was obtained from an adult man with HIV who was CMV-seropositive.

The CDR3 nucleotides are TGTGCCAGCAGCCAGAGGTTTGAGCAGTACTTC. This translates into CASSQRFEQYF. The chain links TRBV12-3 or TRBV12-4 to TRBJ2-7; D is ambiguous. V gave up 6 bases and J gave up 7 bases, with 10 bases separating them. The CDR3 length is 11 residues.